The 31 T cell receptor beta chains below all came from one sample that was sequenced in a study of T-cell memory formation after mild COVID-19. TCRdb passed the 5' RACE reads through MiXCR, listing each CDR3 protein once. The sample includes some 150,000 distinct CDR3 sequences, almost 25% of them seen just once. The sample was PBMCs or a T cell subset sorted from them (not recorded which). The source of these receptors is an adult woman who had mild COVID-19 (a few samples of this study predate the infection). Cell type and time point are not known.

This clonotype was detected a few times. This chain joins TRBV7-9 and TRBJ2-2, with 11 bases that match TRBD2. The CDR3 has 16 residues. V was clipped by 5 bases and J by 1 base; unmatched bases: 3. Germline assignment: CDR1 SEHNR and CDR2 FQNEAQ (reference sequence). The CDR3 DNA sequence: TGTGCCAGCAGCGTCCTAGCGGGAGGGAACACCGGGGAGCTGTTTTTT. It codes for CASSVLAGGNTGELFF. The variable domain in full, with the rest retrieved from reference TRBV7-9 and TRBJ2-2, is DTGVSQNPRHKITKRGQNVTFRCDPISEHNRLYWYRQTLGQGPEFLTYFQNEAQLEKSRLLSDRFSAERPKGSFSTLEIQRTEQGDSAMYLCASSVLAGGNTGELFFGEGSRLTVL.

The rearrangement links TRBV5-1 to TRBJ2-1; 8 nucleotides agree with TRBD2. CDR1 and CDR2 (germline): SGHRS, YFSETQ. The CDR3 is 14 residues long. After removal of 4 bases from V and 3 bases from J, the junction contained 3 bases not matched to a gene. The CDR3 region has the DNA TGCGCCAGCAGCGGGGGACTAGGCTACAATGAGCAGTTCTTC. Protein sequence: CASSGGLGYNEQFF.

This sequence joins TRBV7-6 and TRBJ2-7; D tentatively reads TRBD1 or TRBD2 (6 bases each). Germline V lookup: CDR1 SGHVS, CDR2 FNYEAQ. V was trimmed by 8 bases and J by 8 bases, leaving 16 bases between them. The CDR3 totals 12 residues. Written as DNA, the CDR3 is TGTGCCAGCGGTGCCACCGGGGGCCAGCAGTACTTC. Residues: CASGATGGQQYF. Full variable domain (outside the CDR3, taken from reference TRBV7-6 and TRBJ2-7): GAGVSQSPRYKVTKRGQDVALRCDPISGHVSLYWYRQALGQGPEFLTYFNYEAQQDKSGLPNDRFSAERPEGSISTLTIQRTEQRDSAMYRCASGATGGQQYFGPGTRLTVT.

The rearrangement links TRBV6-5 to TRBJ1-1, with D uncertain. Germline V CDR1 and CDR2: MNHEY, SVGAGI. This CDR3 is built from 15 residues. Trimming stripped 0 bases from V and 1 base from J, with 9 bases between. CDR3 amino acids: CASSYSISANTEAFF. CDR3 sequence (DNA): TGTGCCAGCAGTTACTCGATATCTGCGAACACTGAAGCTTTCTTT.

This clonotype was counted a single time. The chain uses TRBV20-1 and TRBJ1-5, with D possibly matching TRBD1 (5 bases). The CDR3 consists of 14 residues. Germline CDR1 is DFQATT and CDR2 is SNEGSKA (reference sequence). V was pared by 3 bases and J by 4 bases, with 13 bases between. This CDR3 reads CSASEGIGNQPQHF. In DNA form, the CDR3 reads TGCAGTGCTAGCGAGGGGATAGGGAATCAGCCCCAGCATTTT.

The rearrangement links TRBV7-6 to TRBJ2-7, with D possibly matching TRBD2 (5 bases). The germline V and J ends were trimmed by 3 bases and 4 bases, with 16 bases remaining between them. Germline-derived CDR1 and CDR2 are SGHVS and FNYEAQ. The CDR3 has 15 residues. CDR3 DNA: TGTGCCAGCAGCTTCGGGATGGCAGAAAATTACGAGCAGTACTTC. It specifies CASSFGMAENYEQYF.

This clonotype was detected a few times. The V call is TRBV7-8, the J call TRBJ1-1; D gene ambiguous. Germline CDR1 and CDR2: SGHVS and FQNEAQ. The V end was cut by 5 bases, the J end by 4 bases, with 8 bases between. This CDR3 has 12 residues. CDR3 in DNA: TGTGCCAGCAGCACACCTAGCACTGAAGCTTTCTTT. Encoded protein: CASSTPSTEAFF.

V gene TRBV9 combines with J gene TRBJ2-1; D remains unclear. V gave up 0 bases and J gave up 5 bases, with 9 bases separating them. Germline assignment: CDR1 SGDLS and CDR2 YYNGEE. This CDR3 contains 14 residues. For the CDR3, the DNA is TGTGCCAGCAGCGTAGGAATGGACCACAATGAGCAGTTCTTC. The encoded protein is CASSVGMDHNEQFF.

In DNA form, the CDR3 reads TGTGCCAGCAGCGGGACCACAGATACGCAGTATTTT. Its translation is CASSGTTDTQYF. The V gene is TRBV2, the J gene TRBJ2-3, with D possibly being TRBD1 or TRBD2 (5 bases each). The germline gives CDR1 SNHLY, CDR2 FYNNEI. The CDR3 covers 12 residues. Deletions cut 6 bases from V and 2 bases from J, with 6 bases between.

This clonotype was recorded a few times. The chain is built from TRBV7-8 and TRBJ2-1; 7 positions agree with TRBD1. Germline-derived CDR1 and CDR2 are SGHVS and FQNEAQ. This CDR3 region has 16 residues. J gave up 12 bases and V 3 bases, and 17 bases lay outside the gene matches. The CDR3 spells CASSFIEGAAPETQFF. CDR3 sequence (DNA): TGTGCCAGCAGCTTCATAGAGGGGGCGGCTCCTGAGACGCAGTTCTTC.

The rearrangement joins TRBV29-1 to TRBJ2-7, with D perhaps matching TRBD1 (6 bases). CDR3 length equals 15 residues. Germline CDR1 is SQVTM and CDR2 is ANQGSEA. Trimming left V 2 bases short and J 3 bases short, with 17 bases between. The CDR3, as DNA: TGCAGCGTTGAATTCGTCGAAAAGGACAGCTACGAGCAGTACTTC. It translates to CSVEFVEKDSYEQYF.

The table lists this clonotype with a few counts. This sequence joins TRBV7-6 and TRBJ2-7, with D perhaps matching TRBD1 (5 bases). The germline V and J ends were trimmed by 1 base and 5 bases, with 6 bases remaining between them. Germline V CDR1 and CDR2: SGHVS, FNYEAQ. The CDR3 runs 12 residues. The CDR3 nucleotides read TGTGCCAGCAGCTTAGTAGGGGACGAGCAGTACTTC. This codes for CASSLVGDEQYF.

The rearrangement joins TRBV7-8 to TRBJ1-2, with 10 bases lining up with TRBD1. The V segment lost 4 bases and the J segment 5 bases; nucleotides outside the gene matches: 10. The CDR3 consists of 16 residues. Germline assignment: CDR1 SGHVS and CDR2 FQNEAQ. The CDR3 DNA is TGTGCCAGCAGCTCGGCGGGACAGGGGTTGGTTTATGGCTACACCTTC. Translation gives CASSSAGQGLVYGYTF. Filled out from reference TRBV7-8 and TRBJ1-2, the complete variable domain reads GAGVSQSPRYKVAKRGQDVALRCDPISGHVSLFWYQQALGQGPEFLTYFQNEAQLDKSGLPSDRFFAERPEGSVSTLKIQRTQQEDSAVYLCASSSAGQGLVYGYTFGSGTRLTVV.

This chain connects TRBV19 to TRBJ2-7; D possibly uses TRBD1 or TRBD2 (6 bases each). The ends were cut back, 0 bases at V and 4 bases at J, with 19 bases in the middle. Germline V lookup: CDR1 LNHDA, CDR2 SQIVND (reference sequence). The CDR3 extends over 17 amino acids. The CDR3 sequence: CASSIDPPLQGGYEQYF. The CDR3 bases are TGTGCCAGTAGTATAGACCCTCCCTTACAGGGAGGATACGAGCAGTACTTC.

This chain uses TRBV7-6 with TRBJ2-3, with D unresolved. Germline assignment: CDR1 SGHVS and CDR2 FNYEAQ. This CDR3 spans 15 amino acids. V gave up 5 bases and J gave up 5 bases, with 17 bases separating them. CDR3 sequence reads: CASSLGPVTLDTQYF. The CDR3 DNA sequence: TGTGCCAGCAGCCTCGGACCCGTAACTTTAGATACGCAGTATTTT.

The rearrangement links TRBV12-3 or TRBV12-4 to TRBJ1-4; possibly TRBD1 for D (5 bases). V was cut by 8 bases and J by 2 bases, with 15 bases left in between. This CDR3 spans 15 amino acids. The CDR3 loop reads CASGGPRRTNEKLFF. CDR3 sequence (DNA): TGTGCCAGCGGGGGACCTCGGCGGACTAATGAAAAACTGTTTTTT.

The chain links TRBV3-1 to TRBJ2-1; D not resolved. V was shortened by 5 bases and J by 7 bases, with 21 bases between the two germline ends. In germline, CDR1 is LGHDT, CDR2 YNNKEL (reference sequence). The length of the CDR3 is 16 residues. CDR3 region: CASSLRLLNVGNEQFF. The CDR3 DNA is TGTGCCAGCAGCTTGCGGCTTTTAAACGTTGGGAATGAGCAGTTCTTC.

The J gene is TRBJ2-1, the V gene TRBV4-1, with unresolved D. The CDR3 length is 12 residues. Germline assignment: CDR1 MGHRA and CDR2 YSYEKL. Trimming removed 5 bases at V and 10 bases at J, with 12 bases between. CDR3 sequence: CASSRLMGEQFF. CDR3 nucleotide sequence: TGCGCCAGCAGCAGATTGATGGGCGAGCAGTTCTTC.

The V and J genes are TRBV12-3 or TRBV12-4 and TRBJ1-1; no firm D call. The CDR3 runs 13 residues. V lost 3 bases, J lost 4 bases, and 9 bases lay in between. CDR3 sequence reads: CASSLTLSTEAFF. The CDR3 DNA reads TGTGCCAGCAGTTTGACCCTGAGCACTGAAGCTTTCTTT.

The chain is built from TRBV5-6 and TRBJ1-6, with 7 bases that match TRBD1. Germline CDR1 and CDR2: SGHDT and YYEEEE. Trimming cost V 0 bases and J 7 bases; bases outside gene matches: 10. This CDR3 contains 17 residues. The CDR3 protein is CASSLGAGGPHNSPLHF. The CDR3 DNA is TGTGCCAGCAGCTTGGGGGCAGGGGGGCCCCACAATTCACCCCTCCACTTT.

This clonotype has a handful of counts. The chain is built from TRBV24-1 and TRBJ2-2, with D hard to call. Looked up from germline, CDR1 is KGHDR and CDR2 is SFDVKD. V gave up 3 bases and J gave up 4 bases, with 5 bases separating them. This CDR3 has 13 amino acids. The CDR3 DNA reads as TGTGCCACCAGTGATCCGATCACCGGGGAGCTGTTTTTT. It translates to CATSDPITGELFF.

This chain connects TRBV27 to TRBJ2-3; TRBD2 aligns across 7 bases. The V segment lost 4 bases and the J segment 4 bases; nucleotides outside the gene matches: 11. The CDR3 consists of 16 residues. Germline lookup yields CDR1 MNHEY and CDR2 SMNVEV (reference sequence). Written as DNA, the CDR3 is TGTGCCAGCAGTTCCTGGACTAGAGACCCTCCAGATACGCAGTATTTT. This encodes CASSSWTRDPPDTQYF.

A word on this clonotype: At one of its ends the junction is not consistent with the germline gene, which may arise from a read error. The chain carries TRBV7-7 and TRBJ2-3; D may match TRBD1 or TRBD2 (5 bases each). Germline loops: CDR1 SSHAT, CDR2 FNYEAQ (reference sequence). The CDR3 totals 15 residues. The CDR3 here is CASSLSASEGDTQYF. In DNA form, the CDR3 reads TGTGCTAGCAGCTTAAGTGCGTCCGAGGGGGATACGCAGTATTTT.

Ten or more counts support this clonotype. V gene TRBV4-1 combines with J gene TRBJ2-3, with 8 bases matching TRBD2. The V and J ends lost 1 base and 4 bases, in that order; junction bases with no gene match: 1. This CDR3 comprises 14 residues. The V gene's germline CDR1 is MGHRA and CDR2 YSYEKL. The CDR3 is CASSQVLAADTQYF. The CDR3 nucleotides are TGCGCCAGCAGCCAAGTACTAGCGGCAGATACGCAGTATTTT.

This clonotype turned up a few times. This chain uses TRBV5-1 with TRBJ1-1; 11 bases line up with TRBD1. The V and J ends lost 4 bases and 4 bases, in that order; junction bases with no gene match: 0. The germline CDR1 and CDR2 sequences are SGHRS and YFSETQ. The CDR3 runs to 13 residues. The DNA of the CDR3 is TGCGCCAGCAGCGGACAGGGGGCCACTGAAGCTTTCTTT. It specifies CASSGQGATEAFF. The whole variable domain, filled in from reference TRBV5-1 and TRBJ1-1, reads KAGVTQTPRYLIKTRGQQVTLSCSPISGHRSVSWYQQTPGQGLQFLFEYFSETQRNKGNFPGRFSGRQFSNSRSEMNVSTLELGDSALYLCASSGQGATEAFFGQGTRLTVV.

The chain couples TRBV7-2 to TRBJ2-1; D gene unclear. CDR3 length: 15 residues. V lost 3 bases, J lost 4 bases, and 13 bases lay in between. Germline-derived CDR1 and CDR2 are SGHTA and FQGNSA. The CDR3 DNA sequence: TGTGCCAGCAGCTTTTTAGGGCCACCTTACAATGAGCAGTTCTTC. Protein product: CASSFLGPPYNEQFF. The variable domain in full, completed from reference TRBV7-2 and TRBJ2-1, reads GAGVSQSPSNKVTEKGKDVELRCDPISGHTALYWYRQSLGQGLEFLIYFQGNSAPDKSGLPSDRFSAERTGGSVSTLTIQRTQQEDSAVYLCASSFLGPPYNEQFFGPGTRLTVL.

A few counts support this clonotype. V gene TRBV5-6 combines with J gene TRBJ2-1; D might be TRBD2 (5 bases). The germline gives CDR1 SGHDT, CDR2 YYEEEE. This CDR3 is built from 14 residues. The ends were cut back, 1 base at V and 4 bases at J, with 9 bases in the middle. The DNA of the CDR3 is TGTGCCAGCAGCTTGATCACTAGTTACAATGAGCAGTTCTTC. Translating it yields CASSLITSYNEQFF.

In this sample, this clonotype turned up a few times. For the CDR3, the DNA is TGTGCCAGCAGTCCAAGTGTGGGACTAGCGAATGTCGAGCAGTACTTC. Translating gives CASSPSVGLANVEQYF. The chain has TRBV4-2 and TRBJ2-7; the match to TRBD2 covers 10 bases. Germline trimming cut 6 bases from V and 6 bases from J; bases unmatched to any gene: 14. This CDR3 region has 16 residues. Germline loops: CDR1 LGHNA, CDR2 YNFKEQ.

This clonotype was found many times. The chain couples TRBV7-9 to TRBJ2-7; 7 bases map to TRBD1. This CDR3 is 16 amino acids long. Germline V gene lookup returns CDR1 SEHNR and CDR2 FQNEAQ (reference sequence). Germline trimming cut 4 bases from V and 2 bases from J; bases unmatched to any gene: 11. Here the CDR3 reads CASSSARQGSPYEQYF. CDR3 DNA sequence: TGTGCCAGCAGCTCCGCGAGACAGGGTTCCCCCTACGAGCAGTACTTC.

There are a few counts of this clonotype. The CDR3 DNA is TGCGCCAGCAGCCAAGATATAGGAGTTGCCCTTGAAGCTTTCTTT. It translates to CASSQDIGVALEAFF. The rearrangement uses TRBV4-1 and TRBJ1-1; D is uncertain. V was clipped by 0 bases and J by 7 bases, with 15 bases between them. This CDR3 has 15 amino acids. CDR1 MGHRA and CDR2 YSYEKL come from the germline V gene.

The V and J genes are TRBV7-9 and TRBJ1-4, with D possibly TRBD1 on 6 matching bases. The CDR3 is 15 amino acids. With 5 bases removed from V and 8 bases from J, the gap between germline ends came to 18 bases. Looked up from germline, CDR1 is SEHNR and CDR2 is FQNEAQ (reference sequence). The CDR3 sequence is CASSKIGTGWEKLFF. Written as DNA, the CDR3 is TGTGCCAGCAGCAAAATTGGCACAGGGTGGGAAAAACTGTTTTTT.